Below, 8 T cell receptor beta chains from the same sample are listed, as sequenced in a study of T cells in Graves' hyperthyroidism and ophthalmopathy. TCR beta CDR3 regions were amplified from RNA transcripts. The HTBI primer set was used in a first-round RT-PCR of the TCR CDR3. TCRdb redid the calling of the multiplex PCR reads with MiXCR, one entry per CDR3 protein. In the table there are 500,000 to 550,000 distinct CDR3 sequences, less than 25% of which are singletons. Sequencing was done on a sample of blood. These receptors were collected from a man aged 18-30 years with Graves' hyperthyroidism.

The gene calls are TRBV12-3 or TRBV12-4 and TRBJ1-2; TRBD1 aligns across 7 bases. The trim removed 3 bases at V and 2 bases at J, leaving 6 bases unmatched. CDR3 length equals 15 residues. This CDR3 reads CASSFPRQGNYGYTF. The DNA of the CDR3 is TGTGCCAGCAGTTTCCCACGACAGGGCAACTATGGCTACACCTTC.

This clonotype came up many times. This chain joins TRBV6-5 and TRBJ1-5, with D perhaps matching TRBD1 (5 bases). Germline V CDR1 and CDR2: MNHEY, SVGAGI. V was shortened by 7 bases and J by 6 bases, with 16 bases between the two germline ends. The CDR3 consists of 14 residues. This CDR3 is CASNNGGKSQPQHF. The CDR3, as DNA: TGTGCCAGCAACAACGGGGGTAAATCTCAGCCCCAGCATTTT.

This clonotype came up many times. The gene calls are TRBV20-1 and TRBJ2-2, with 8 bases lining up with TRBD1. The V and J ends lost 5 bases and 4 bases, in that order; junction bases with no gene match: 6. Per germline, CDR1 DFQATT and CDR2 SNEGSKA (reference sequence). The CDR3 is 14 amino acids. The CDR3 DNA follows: TGCAGTGCTTTCAGGGGGCGTCGCACCGGGGAGCTGTTTTTT. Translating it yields CSAFRGRRTGELFF.

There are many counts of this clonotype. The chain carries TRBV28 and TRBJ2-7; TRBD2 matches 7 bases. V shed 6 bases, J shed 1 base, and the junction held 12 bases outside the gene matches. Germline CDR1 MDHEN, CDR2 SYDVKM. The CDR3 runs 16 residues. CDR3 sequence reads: CASSPMERGPSYEQYF. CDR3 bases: TGTGCCAGCAGCCCCATGGAGCGGGGCCCGTCCTACGAGCAGTACTTC.

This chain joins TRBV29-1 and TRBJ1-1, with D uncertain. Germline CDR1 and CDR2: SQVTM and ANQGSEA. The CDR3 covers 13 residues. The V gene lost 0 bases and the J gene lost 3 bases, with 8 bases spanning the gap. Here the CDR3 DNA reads TGCAGCGTTGAAGATCGGGCGGACACTGAAGCTTTCTTT. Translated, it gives CSVEDRADTEAFF.

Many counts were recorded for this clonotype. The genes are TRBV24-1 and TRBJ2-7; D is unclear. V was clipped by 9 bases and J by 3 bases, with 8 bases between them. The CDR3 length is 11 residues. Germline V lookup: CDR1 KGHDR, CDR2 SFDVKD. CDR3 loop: CATPLFYEQYF. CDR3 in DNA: TGTGCCACCCCACTTTTCTACGAGCAGTACTTC.

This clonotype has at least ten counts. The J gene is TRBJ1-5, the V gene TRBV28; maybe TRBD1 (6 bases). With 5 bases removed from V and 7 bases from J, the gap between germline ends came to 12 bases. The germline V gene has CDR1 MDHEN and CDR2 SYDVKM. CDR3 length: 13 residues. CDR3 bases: TGTGCCAGCAGTCCACAGGGCTGGCAGCCCCAGCATTTT. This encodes CASSPQGWQPQHF.

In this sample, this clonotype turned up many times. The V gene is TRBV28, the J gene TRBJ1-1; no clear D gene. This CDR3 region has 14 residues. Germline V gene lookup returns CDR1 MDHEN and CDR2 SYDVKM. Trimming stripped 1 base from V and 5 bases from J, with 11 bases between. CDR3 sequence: CASSLSGRRTEAFF. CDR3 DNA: TGTGCCAGCAGTTTATCCGGACGGAGGACTGAAGCTTTCTTT.